This T cell receptor (beta chain) was captured by sequencing in a study of graft-versus-host responses after intestinal transplantation. Overall study results and limits: Subjects displaying graft-donor T cell macrochimerism possessed elevated graft-versus-host to host-versus-graft clonal ratios inside allografts.

The method was immunoSEQ multiplex PCR; TCRdb's version includes in-frame clones alone and lacks a portion of them. The repertoire holds nearly 90,000 clones, with less than 90% as singletons. On this clone: Its specificity is unknown.

The TCR comes from a human donor who received an intestinal transplant. The specimen was unstimulated CD8+ T cells sorted from spleen or lymph node cells, collected before intestinal transplant.

CDR3 loop: CASSLVAGSAGGYTF. CDR3 nucleotide sequence: TGTGCCAGCAGCTTAGTCGCAGGGTCCGCGGGAGGCTACACCTTC. The chain is built from TRBV13 and TRBJ1-2; D perhaps matches TRBD1 (5 bases). V lost 1 base and J 8 bases, leaving 17 bases between the germline ends. The germline CDR1 and CDR2 sequences are PRHDT and FYEKMQ (reference sequence). The CDR3 is 15 amino acids.